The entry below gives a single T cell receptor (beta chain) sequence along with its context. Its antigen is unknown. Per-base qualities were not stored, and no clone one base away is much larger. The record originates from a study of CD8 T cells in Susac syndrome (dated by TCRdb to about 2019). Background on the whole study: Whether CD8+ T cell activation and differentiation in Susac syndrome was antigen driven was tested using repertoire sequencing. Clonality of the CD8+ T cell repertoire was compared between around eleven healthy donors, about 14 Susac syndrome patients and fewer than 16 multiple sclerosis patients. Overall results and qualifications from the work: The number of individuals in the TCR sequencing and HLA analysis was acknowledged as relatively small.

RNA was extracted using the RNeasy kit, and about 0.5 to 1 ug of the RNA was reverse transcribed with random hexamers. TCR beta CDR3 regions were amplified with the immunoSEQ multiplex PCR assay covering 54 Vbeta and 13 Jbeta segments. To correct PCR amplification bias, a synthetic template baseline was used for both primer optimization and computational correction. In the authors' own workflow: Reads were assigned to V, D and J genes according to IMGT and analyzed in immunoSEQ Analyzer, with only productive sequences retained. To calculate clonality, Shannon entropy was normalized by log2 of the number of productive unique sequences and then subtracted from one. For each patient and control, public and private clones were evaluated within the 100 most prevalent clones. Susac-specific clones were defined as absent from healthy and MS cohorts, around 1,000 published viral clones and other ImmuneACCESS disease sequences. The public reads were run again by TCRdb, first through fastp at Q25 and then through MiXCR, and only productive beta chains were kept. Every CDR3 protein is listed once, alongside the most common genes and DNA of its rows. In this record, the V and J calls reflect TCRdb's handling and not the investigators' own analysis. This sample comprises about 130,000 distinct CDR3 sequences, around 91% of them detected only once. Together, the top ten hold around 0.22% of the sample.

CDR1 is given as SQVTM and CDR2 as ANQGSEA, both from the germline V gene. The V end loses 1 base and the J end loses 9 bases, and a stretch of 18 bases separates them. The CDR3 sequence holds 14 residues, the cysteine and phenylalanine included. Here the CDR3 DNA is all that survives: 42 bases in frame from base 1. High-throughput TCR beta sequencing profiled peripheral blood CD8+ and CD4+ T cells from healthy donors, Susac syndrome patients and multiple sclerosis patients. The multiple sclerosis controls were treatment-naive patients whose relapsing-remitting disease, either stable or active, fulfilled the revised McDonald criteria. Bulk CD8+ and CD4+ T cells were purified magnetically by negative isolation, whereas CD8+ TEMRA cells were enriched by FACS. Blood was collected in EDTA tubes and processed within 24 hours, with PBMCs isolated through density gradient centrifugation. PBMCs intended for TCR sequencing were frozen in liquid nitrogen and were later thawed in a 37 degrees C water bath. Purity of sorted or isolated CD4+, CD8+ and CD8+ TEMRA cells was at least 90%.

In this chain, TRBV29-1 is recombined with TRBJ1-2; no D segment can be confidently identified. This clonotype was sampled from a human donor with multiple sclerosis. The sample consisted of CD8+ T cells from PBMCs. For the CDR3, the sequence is CSVEATVGDGSYTF. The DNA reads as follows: TGCAGCGTTGAAGCGACGGTAGGAGACGGGAGCTACACCTTC.